This T cell receptor beta chain was found in a study of blood T cell repertoires in COVID-19. On the study more broadly: The analysed material was cDNA or gDNA that came from T cells, B-cell-depleted T cells, or PBMCs.

Using immunoSEQ multiplex PCR, the repertoire was profiled, and TCRdb retains in-frame clones only, with some absent. The sample has about 360,000 clones, 86% seen once; the top ten hold about 7%. The CDR3 length is 14 residues. The germline V gene encodes CDR1 SGHDT and CDR2 YYEEEE. The ends lost 5 bases at V and 4 bases at J; junction bases unmatched: 7. Source material: peripheral blood. V and J are TRBV5-6 and TRBJ1-2, with TRBD1 matching over 8 bases. This sequence originates from a woman in her fifties or sixties with COVID-19, enrolled during active disease. In DNA form, the CDR3 reads TGTGCCAGCAGTCGACAGGGGACATCCTATGGCTACACCTTC. Its protein product is CASSRQGTSYGYTF.